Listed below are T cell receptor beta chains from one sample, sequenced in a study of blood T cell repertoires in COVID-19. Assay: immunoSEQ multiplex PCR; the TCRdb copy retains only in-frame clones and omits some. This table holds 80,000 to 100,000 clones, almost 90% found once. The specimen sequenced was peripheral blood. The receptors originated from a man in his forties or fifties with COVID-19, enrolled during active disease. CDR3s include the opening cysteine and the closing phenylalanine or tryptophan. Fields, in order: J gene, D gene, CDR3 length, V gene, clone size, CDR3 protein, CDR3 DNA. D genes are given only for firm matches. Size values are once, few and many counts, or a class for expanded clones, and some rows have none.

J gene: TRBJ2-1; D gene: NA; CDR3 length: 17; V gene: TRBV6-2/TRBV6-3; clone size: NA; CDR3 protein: CASSSATGHGDPNEQFF; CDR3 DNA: TGTGCCAGCAGTTCAGCCACAGGGCATGGGGACCCTAATGAGCAGTTCTTC
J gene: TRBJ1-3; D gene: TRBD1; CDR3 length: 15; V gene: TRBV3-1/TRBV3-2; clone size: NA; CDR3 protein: CASSLGTASGNTIYF; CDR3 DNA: TGTGCCAGCAGCCTCGGGACAGCCTCTGGAAACACCATATATTTT
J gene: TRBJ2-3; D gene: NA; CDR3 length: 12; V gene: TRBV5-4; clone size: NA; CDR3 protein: CASSWGEDTQYF; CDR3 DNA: TGTGCCAGCAGCTGGGGGGAAGATACGCAGTATTTT
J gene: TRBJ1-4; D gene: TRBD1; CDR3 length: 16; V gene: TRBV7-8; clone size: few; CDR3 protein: CASSPGTGVANEKLFF; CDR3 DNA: TGTGCCAGCAGCCCGGGGACAGGCGTCGCTAATGAAAAACTGTTTTTT
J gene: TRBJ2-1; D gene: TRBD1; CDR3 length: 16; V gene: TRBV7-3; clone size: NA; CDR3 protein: CASSFRPGGSYNEQFF; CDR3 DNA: TGTGCCAGCAGCTTCCGTCCAGGGGGCTCCTACAATGAGCAGTTCTTC
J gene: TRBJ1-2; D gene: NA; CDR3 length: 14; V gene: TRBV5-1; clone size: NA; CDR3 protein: CASSLSGGMDGYTF; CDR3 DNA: TGCGCCAGCAGCTTGTCGGGGGGAATGGATGGCTACACCTTC
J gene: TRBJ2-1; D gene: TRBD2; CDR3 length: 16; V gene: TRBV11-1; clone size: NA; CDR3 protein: CASSHRTSGGVNEQFF; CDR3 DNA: TGTGCCAGCAGCCACCGGACTAGCGGGGGTGTCAATGAGCAGTTCTTC
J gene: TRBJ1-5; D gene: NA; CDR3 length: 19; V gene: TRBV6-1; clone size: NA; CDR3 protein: CASSEGTGSLLNSNQPQHF; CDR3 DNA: TGTGCCAGCAGTGAAGGCACAGGGTCCCTATTGAATAGCAATCAGCCCCAGCATTTT
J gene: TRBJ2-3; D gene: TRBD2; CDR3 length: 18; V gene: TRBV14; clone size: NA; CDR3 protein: CASSLLKSLAGVTDTQYF; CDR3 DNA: TGTGCCAGCAGTCTCCTCAAATCACTAGCGGGGGTTACAGATACGCAGTATTTT
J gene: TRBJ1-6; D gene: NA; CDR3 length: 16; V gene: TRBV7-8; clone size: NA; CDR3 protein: CASSLGSTTAPSPLHF; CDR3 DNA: TGTGCCAGCAGCTTAGGGTCGACGACAGCACCATCACCCCTCCACTTT
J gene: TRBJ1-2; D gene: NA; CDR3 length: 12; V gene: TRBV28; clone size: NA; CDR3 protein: CAVDIMTHGYTF; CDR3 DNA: TGTGCCGTCGACATAATGACCCATGGCTACACCTTC
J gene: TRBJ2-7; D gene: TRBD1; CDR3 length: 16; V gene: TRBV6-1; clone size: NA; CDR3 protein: CASSEALGQGSYEQYF; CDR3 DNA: TGTGCCAGCAGTGAAGCCTTGGGACAGGGGAGCTACGAGCAGTACTTC
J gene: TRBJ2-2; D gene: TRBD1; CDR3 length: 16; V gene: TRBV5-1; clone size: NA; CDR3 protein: CASSGQGASTTGELFF; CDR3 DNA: TGCGCCAGCAGTGGACAGGGCGCGTCGACCACCGGGGAGCTGTTTTTT
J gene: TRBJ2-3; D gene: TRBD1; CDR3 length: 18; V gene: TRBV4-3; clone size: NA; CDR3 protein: CASSQEIKGTGFADTQYF; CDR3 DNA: TGCGCCAGCAGCCAAGAGATCAAGGGGACAGGGTTCGCAGATACGCAGTATTTT
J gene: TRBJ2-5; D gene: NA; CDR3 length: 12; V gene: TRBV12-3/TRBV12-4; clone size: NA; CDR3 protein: CASRQGWETQYF; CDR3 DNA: TGTGCCAGCAGACAGGGTTGGGAGACCCAGTACTTC
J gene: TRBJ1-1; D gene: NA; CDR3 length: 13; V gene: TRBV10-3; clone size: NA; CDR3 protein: CAMTGQLNTEAFF; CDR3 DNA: TGTGCCATGACCGGACAGCTGAACACTGAAGCTTTCTTT
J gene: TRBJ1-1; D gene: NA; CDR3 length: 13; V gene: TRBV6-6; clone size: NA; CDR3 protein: CASRNSGNTEAFF; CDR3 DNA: TGTGCCAGCAGAAATTCGGGGAACACTGAAGCTTTCTTT
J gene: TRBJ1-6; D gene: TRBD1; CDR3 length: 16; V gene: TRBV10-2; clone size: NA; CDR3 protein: CASSLDRGRFNSPLHF; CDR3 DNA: TGCGCCAGCAGTTTGGACAGGGGGCGTTTTAATTCACCCCTCCACTTT
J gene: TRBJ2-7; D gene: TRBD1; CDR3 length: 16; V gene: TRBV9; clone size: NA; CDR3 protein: CASSSSTGAPNYEQYF; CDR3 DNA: TGTGCCAGCAGCTCCTCAACAGGGGCTCCCAACTACGAGCAGTACTTC
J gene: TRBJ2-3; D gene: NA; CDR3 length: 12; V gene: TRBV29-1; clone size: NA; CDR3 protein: CSVEQGLDTQYF; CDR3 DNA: TGCAGCGTTGAACAGGGCTTAGATACGCAGTATTTT
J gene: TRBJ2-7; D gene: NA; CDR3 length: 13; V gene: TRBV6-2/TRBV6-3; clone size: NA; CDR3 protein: CASSYPSSYEQYF; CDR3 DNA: TGTGCCAGCAGTTACCCTAGCTCCTACGAGCAGTACTTC
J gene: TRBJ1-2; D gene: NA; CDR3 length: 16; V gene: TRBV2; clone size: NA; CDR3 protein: CASSEGGPGQPYGYTF; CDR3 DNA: TGTGCCAGCAGTGAAGGAGGGCCCGGACAGCCTTATGGCTACACCTTC
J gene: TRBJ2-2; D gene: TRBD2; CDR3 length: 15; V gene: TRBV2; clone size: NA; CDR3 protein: CASITALSGAGELFF; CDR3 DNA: TGTGCCAGCATAACCGCCCTTAGCGGGGCCGGGGAGCTGTTTTTT
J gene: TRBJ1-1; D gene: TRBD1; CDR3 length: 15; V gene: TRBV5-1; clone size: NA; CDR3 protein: CASSIGQGLNTEAFF; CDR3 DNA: TGCGCCAGCAGCATAGGACAGGGGTTGAACACTGAAGCTTTCTTT
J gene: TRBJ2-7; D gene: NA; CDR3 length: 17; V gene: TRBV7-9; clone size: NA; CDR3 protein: CASSLDRTAKSSYEQYF; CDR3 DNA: TGTGCCAGCAGCTTAGACCGGACAGCTAAAAGCTCCTACGAGCAGTACTTC
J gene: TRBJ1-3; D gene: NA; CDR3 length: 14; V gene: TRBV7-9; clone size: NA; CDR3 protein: CASSLGEVGNTIYF; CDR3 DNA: TGTGCCAGCAGCTTAGGAGAAGTAGGAAACACCATATATTTT
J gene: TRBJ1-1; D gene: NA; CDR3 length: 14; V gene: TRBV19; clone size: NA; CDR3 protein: CASSSTGYNTEAFF; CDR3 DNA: TGTGCCAGTAGCAGCACAGGGTATAACACTGAAGCTTTCTTT
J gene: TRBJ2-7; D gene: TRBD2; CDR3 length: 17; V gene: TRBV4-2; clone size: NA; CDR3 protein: CASSHGAPSGGSYEQYF; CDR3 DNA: TGTGCCAGCAGCCATGGCGCCCCTAGCGGGGGCTCCTACGAGCAGTACTTC
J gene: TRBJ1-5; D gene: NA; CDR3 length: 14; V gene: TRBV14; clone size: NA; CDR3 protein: CASRDFTSNQPQHF; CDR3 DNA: TGTGCCAGCAGGGACTTCACTAGCAATCAGCCCCAGCATTTT
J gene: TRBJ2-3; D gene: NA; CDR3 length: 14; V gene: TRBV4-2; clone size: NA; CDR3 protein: CASSPETGTDTQYF; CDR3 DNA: TGTGCCAGCAGCCCTGAGACTGGTACGGATACGCAGTATTTT
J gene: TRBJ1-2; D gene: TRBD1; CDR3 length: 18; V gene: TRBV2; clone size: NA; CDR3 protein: CAAGGTGQVTGGFFGYTF; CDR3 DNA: TGTGCCGCAGGGGGCACGGGACAGGTCACCGGTGGGTTCTTCGGCTACACCTTC
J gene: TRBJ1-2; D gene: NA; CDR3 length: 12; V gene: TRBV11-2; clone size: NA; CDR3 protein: CASSLDIYGYTF; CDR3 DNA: TGTGCCAGCAGCTTAGACATCTATGGCTACACCTTC
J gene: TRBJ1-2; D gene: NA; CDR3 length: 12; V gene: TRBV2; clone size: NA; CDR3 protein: CASSGLNYGYTF; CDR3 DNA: TGTGCCAGCAGTGGCCTAAACTATGGCTACACCTTC
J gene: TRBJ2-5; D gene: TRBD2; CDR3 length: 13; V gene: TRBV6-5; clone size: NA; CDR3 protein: CASQVGGQETQYF; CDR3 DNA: TGTGCCAGCCAAGTGGGAGGGCAAGAGACCCAGTACTTC
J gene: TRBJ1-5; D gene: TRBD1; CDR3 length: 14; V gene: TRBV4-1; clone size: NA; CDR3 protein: CASSHRQGTQPQHF; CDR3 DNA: TGCGCCAGCAGCCACCGACAGGGGACTCAGCCCCAGCATTTT
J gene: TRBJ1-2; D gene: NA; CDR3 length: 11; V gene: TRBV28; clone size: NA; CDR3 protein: CASSTSYGYTF; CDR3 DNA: TGTGCCAGCAGTACATCCTATGGCTACACCTTC
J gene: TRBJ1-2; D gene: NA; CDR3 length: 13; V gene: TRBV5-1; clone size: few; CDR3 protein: CASSLAGDGGYTF; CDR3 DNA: TGCGCCAGCAGCTTGGCAGGGGATGGTGGCTACACCTTC
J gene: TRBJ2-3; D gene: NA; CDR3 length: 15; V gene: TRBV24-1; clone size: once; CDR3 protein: CASQSAGQSTDTQYF; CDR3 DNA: TGTGCCTCTCAGTCCGCCGGACAGAGCACAGATACGCAGTATTTT
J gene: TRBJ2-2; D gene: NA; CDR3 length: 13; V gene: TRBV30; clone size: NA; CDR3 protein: CAWRRGGTGELFF; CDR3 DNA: TGTGCCTGGCGGCGGGGTGGTACCGGGGAGCTGTTTTTT
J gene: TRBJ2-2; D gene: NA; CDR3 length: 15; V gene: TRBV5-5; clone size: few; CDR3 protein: CASSLGQYNTGELFF; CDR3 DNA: TGTGCCAGCAGCTTGGGACAGTATAACACCGGGGAGCTGTTTTTT
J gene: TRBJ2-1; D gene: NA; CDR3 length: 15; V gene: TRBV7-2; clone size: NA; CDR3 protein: CASSLARIPYNEQFF; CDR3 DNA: TGTGCCAGCAGCTTAGCCAGGATTCCCTACAATGAGCAGTTCTTC
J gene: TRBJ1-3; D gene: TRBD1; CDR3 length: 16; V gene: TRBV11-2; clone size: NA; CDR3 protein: CASSLTGQVPGNTIYF; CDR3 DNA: TGTGCCAGCAGTTTAACGGGACAGGTTCCAGGAAACACCATATATTTT
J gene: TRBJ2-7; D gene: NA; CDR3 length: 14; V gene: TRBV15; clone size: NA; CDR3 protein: CATSSSGQIYEQYF; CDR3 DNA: TGTGCCACCAGCTCCTCGGGACAAATCTACGAGCAGTACTTC
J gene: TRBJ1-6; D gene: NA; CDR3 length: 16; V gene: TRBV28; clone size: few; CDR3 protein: CASSLPGGAYNSPLHF; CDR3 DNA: TGTGCCAGCAGTTTACCCGGCGGAGCCTATAATTCACCCCTCCACTTT
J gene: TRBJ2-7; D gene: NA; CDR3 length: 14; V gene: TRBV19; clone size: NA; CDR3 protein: CASSIGGSSYEQYF; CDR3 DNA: TGTGCCAGTAGTATAGGAGGGTCAAGCTACGAGCAGTACTTC
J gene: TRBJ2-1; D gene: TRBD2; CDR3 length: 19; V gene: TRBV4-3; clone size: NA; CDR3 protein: CASSQDTPSGGGSYNEQFF; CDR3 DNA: TGCGCCAGCAGCCAAGATACCCCCAGCGGGGGGGGTTCCTACAATGAGCAGTTCTTC
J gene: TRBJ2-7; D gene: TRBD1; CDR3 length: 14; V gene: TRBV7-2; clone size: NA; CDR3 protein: CASSWPGQNYEQYF; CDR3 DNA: TGTGCCAGCAGCTGGCCGGGACAGAACTACGAGCAGTACTTC
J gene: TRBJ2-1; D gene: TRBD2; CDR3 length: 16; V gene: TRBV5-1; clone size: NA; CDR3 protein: CASSLERGDRYNEQFF; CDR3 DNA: TGCGCCAGCAGCTTAGAGCGGGGTGACCGCTACAATGAGCAGTTCTTC
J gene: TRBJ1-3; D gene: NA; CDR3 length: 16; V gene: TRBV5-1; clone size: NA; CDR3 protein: CASSLGPGATGNTIYF; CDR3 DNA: TGCGCCAGCAGCTTGGGCCCAGGGGCTACTGGAAACACCATATATTTT
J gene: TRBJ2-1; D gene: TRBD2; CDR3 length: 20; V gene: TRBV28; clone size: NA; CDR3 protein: CASSWVSGSGGRKGIHEQFF; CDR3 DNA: TGTGCCAGCAGTTGGGTTTCGGGTAGCGGGGGGCGAAAAGGGATTCATGAGCAGTTCTTC
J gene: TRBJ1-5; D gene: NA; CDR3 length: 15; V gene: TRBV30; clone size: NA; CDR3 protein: CAWSSQGYSNQPQHF; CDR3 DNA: TGTGCCTGGAGTTCACAGGGATATAGCAATCAGCCCCAGCATTTT
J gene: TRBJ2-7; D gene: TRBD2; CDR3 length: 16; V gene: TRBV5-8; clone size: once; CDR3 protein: CASSGRLAGDSGEQYF; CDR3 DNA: TGTGCCAGCAGCGGACGACTAGCGGGGGACTCGGGGGAGCAGTACTTC
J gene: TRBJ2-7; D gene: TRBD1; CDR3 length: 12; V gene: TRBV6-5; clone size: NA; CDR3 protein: CASSRQGYEQYF; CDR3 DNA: TGTGCCAGCAGCCGACAGGGGTACGAGCAGTACTTC
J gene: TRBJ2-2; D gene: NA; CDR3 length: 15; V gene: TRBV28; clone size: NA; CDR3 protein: CASSLGHSNTGELFF; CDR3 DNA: TGTGCCAGCAGTTTGGGACATTCGAACACCGGGGAGCTGTTTTTT
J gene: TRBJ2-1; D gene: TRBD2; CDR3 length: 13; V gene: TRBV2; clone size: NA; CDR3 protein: CASIFGLDNEQFF; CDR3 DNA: TGTGCCAGCATCTTCGGACTAGACAATGAGCAGTTCTTC
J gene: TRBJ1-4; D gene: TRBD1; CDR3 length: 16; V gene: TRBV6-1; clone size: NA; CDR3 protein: CASSEIKGQGNEKLFF; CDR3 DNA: TGTGCCAGCAGTGAAATAAAGGGACAGGGGAATGAAAAACTGTTTTTT